These T cell receptor beta chains were read from a single sample in a study of blood T cell repertoires in COVID-19. The data were produced by immunoSEQ multiplex PCR, yet TCRdb's version contains in-frame clones alone and is incomplete. The repertoire includes 360,000 or so clones, roughly 80% of them detected once, and about 5% sits in the top ten. The specimen sequenced was PBMCs or T cells enriched from blood (not recorded which). Receptors were obtained from a woman in her 50s who had recovered from COVID-19. The CDR3 runs from the conserved cysteine through the conserved F or W.

TRBV5-4 CASSSGTSWPGELFF
TRBV19 CASSFLSGTGGSAQYF
TRBV7-2 CASSTRRGSADTQYF
TRBV6-5 CASSYSWTGGSGELFF
TRBV12-3/TRBV12-4 CASSLWPNTEAFF
TRBV20-1 CSASGGDGYTF
TRBV20-1 CSASGKAGNSYNEQFF
TRBV3-1/TRBV3-2 CASTLGGRTEAFF
TRBV4-3 CASSQEWGPGTEAFF
TRBV7-8 CAGSLRVGILREGRSDNEQFF
TRBV11-1 CASSTIPGAFTDTQYF
TRBV30 CAWSPRGGSSWGYTF
TRBV19 CASSKTGQGLNTEAFF
TRBV11-1 CASSLGAVRRGEQYF
TRBV6-1 CASSEGTVNTEAFF
TRBV4-2 CASSREASGGNAEAFF
TRBV5-5 CASSYGQGAYGYTF
TRBV5-8 CASSWRLTGMNTEAFF
TRBV15 CATSRVQGGYEQYF
TRBV18 CASSPDRGGSYTF
TRBV7-2 CASSLQQGRGYTF
TRBV30 CAWSVGGQYYGYTF
TRBV2 CASSRDSENIQYF
TRBV6-1 CASSEAQGVNTEAFF
TRBV5-4 CASSSGLPFQETQYF
TRBV5-1 CASSLVEYTEAFF
TRBV6-5 CASRIHRGRDGYTF
TRBV18 CASSPGTGPNQPQHF
TRBV28 CASSPRAGGGGNQPQHF
TRBV6-2/TRBV6-3 CASSWGGNLNTEAFF
TRBV9 CASSSRSSGNTIYF
TRBV30 CAWSVLFGPSGLMSYNEQFF
TRBV6-1 CASSESVGYTF
TRBV19 CASELTGGTGELFF
TRBV19 CASSIKGANYGYTF
TRBV7-9 CASSPRRGTNEKLFF
TRBV6-6 CASSVRDTEQYF
TRBV11-3 CASSSRGGRDTEAFF